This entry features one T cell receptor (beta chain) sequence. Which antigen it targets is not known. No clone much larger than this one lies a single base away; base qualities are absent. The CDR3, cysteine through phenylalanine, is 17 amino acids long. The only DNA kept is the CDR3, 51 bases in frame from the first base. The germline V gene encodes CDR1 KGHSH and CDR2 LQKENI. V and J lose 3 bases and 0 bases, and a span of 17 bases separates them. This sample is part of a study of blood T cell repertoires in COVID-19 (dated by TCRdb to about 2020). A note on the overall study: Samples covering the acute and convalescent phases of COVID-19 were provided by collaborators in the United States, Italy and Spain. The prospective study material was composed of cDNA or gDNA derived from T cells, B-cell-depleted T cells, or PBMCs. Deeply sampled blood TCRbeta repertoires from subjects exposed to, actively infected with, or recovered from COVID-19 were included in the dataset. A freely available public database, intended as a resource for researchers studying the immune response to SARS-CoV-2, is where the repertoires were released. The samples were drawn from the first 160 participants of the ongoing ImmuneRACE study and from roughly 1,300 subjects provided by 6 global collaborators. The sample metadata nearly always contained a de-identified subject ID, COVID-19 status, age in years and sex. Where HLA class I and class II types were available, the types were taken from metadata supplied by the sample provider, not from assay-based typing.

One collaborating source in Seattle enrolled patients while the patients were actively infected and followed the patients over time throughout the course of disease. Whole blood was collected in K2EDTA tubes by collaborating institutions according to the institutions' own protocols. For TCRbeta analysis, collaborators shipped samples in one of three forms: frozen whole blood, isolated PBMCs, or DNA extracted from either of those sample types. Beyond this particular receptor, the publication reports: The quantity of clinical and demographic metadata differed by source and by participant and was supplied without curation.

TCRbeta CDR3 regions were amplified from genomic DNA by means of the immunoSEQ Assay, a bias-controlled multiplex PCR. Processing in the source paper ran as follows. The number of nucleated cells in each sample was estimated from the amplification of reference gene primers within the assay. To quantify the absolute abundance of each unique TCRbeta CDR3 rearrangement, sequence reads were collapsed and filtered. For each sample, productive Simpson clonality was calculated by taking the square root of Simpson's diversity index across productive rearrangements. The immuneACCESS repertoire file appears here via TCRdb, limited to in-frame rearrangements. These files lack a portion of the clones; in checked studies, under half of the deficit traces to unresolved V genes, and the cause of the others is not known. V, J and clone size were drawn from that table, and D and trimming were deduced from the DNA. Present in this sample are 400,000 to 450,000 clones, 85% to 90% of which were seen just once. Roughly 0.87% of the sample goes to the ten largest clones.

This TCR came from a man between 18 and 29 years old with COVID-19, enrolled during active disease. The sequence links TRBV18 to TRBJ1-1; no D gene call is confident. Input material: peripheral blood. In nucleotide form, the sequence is TGTGCCAGCTCACCGGGTTACATTCGGGTGATGAACACTGAAGCTTTCTTT. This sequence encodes CASSPGYIRVMNTEAFF.